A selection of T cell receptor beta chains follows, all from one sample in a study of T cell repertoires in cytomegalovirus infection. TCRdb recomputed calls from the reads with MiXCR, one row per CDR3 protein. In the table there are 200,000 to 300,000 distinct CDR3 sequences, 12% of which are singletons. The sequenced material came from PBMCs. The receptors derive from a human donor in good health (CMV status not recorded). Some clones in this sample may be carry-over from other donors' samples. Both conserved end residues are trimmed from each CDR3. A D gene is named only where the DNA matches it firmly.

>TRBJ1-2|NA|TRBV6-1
ASRDPSYGYT
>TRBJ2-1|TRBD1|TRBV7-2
ASSFLQGNEQF
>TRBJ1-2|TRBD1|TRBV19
ASSTGQGADGYT
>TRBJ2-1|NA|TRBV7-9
ASVALGGRGQF
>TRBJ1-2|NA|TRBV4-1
ASSQFTQGNYGYT
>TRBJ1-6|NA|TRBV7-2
ASSLAAGEYSPLH
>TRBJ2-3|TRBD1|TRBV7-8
ASSIDRDKGTDTQY
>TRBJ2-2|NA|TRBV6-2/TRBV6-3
ASSYRGTTNTGELF
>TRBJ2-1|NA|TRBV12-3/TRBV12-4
ASSRLGGPSYNEQF
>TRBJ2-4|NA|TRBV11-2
ASSLPLRGLAKNIQY
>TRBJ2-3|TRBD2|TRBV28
ASSLAGVNTDTQY
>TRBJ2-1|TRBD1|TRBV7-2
ASSLSDRVNEQF
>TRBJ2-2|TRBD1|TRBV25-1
ASRKGAAGELF
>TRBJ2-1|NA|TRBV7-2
ASSSDSLWF
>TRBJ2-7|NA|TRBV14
ASSPGWGSSSYEQY
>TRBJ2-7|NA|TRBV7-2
ASSLGPSIYEQY
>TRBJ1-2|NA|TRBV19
ASRGGRYGYT
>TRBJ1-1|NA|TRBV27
ASSLRTGGGTGAF
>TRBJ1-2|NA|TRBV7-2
ASSGRGLIGGYT
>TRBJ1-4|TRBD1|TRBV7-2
ASSRTGGARTNEKLF
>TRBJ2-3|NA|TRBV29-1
SVGQVADTQY
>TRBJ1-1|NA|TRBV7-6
ASSPGPGGGTEAF
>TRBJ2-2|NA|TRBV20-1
SARLPGRINTGELF
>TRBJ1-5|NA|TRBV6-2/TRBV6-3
ASSHEVAAQPQH
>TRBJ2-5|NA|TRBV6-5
ASLGFSQETQY
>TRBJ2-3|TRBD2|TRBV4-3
ASSQDGRESDTQY
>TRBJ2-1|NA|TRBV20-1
SASLGGGLWDEQF
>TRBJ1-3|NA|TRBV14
ASSQGGRTSGNTIY
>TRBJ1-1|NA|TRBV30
AWSRGGKNTEAF
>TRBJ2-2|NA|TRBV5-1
ASSLVLQGNTGELF
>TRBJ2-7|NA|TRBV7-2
ASSLVGGQNSYEQY
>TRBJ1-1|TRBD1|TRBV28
ASSLGQGSTNTEAF
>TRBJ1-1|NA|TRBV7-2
ASSYGSGLNTEAF
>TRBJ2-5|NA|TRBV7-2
ASSQGRGEETQY
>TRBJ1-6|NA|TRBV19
ASSIDDVNSPLH
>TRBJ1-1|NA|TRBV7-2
ASSLGGGGTEAF
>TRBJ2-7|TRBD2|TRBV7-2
ASSLVHGRLAGGEVQY
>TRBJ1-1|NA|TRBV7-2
ASSLYRQNTEAF
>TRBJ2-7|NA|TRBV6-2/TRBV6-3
ASSQNGHPVREQY
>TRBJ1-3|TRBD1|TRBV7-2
ASSLVGTGPLNSGNTIY
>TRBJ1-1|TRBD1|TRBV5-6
ASSWDRMNTEAL
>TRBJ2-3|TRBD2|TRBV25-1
ASSGTSGRQRTDTQY
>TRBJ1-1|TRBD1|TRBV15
ATSRQTGSNTEAF
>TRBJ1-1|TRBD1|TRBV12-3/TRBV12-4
ASSLTRTGPVNTEAF
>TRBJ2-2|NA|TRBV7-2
ASSWGVSNTGELF